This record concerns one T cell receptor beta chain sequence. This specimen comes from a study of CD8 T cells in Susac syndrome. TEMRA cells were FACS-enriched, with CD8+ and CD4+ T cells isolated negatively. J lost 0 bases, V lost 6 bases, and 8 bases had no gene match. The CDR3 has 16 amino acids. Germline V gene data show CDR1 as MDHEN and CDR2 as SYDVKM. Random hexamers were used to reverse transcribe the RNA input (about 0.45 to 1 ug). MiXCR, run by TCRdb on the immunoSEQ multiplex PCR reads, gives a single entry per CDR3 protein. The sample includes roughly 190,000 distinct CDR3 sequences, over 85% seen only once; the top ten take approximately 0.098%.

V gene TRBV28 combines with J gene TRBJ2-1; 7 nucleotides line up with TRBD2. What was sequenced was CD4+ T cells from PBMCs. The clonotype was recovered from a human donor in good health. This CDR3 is CASSYGEGSSYNEQFF. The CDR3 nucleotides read TGTGCCAGCAGCTACGGGGAGGGGAGCTCCTACAATGAGCAGTTCTTC.